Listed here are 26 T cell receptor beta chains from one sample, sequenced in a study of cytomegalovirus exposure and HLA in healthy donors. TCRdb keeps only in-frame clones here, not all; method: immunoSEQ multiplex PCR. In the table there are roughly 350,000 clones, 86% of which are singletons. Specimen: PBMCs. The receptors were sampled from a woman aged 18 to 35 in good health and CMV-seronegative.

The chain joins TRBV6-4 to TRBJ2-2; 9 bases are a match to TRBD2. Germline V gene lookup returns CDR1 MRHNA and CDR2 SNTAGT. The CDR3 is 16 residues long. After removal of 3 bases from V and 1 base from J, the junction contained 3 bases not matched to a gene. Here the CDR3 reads CASSEGGRENTGELFF. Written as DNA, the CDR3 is TGTGCCAGCAGTGAAGGCGGGAGGGAGAACACCGGGGAGCTGTTTTTT.

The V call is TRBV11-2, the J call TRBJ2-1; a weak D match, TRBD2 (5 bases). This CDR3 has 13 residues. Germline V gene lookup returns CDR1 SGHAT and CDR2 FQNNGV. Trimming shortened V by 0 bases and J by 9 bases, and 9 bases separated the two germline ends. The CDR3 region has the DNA TGTGCCAGCAGCTTAGATCCTAGCAGTGAGCAGTTCTTC. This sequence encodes CASSLDPSSEQFF.

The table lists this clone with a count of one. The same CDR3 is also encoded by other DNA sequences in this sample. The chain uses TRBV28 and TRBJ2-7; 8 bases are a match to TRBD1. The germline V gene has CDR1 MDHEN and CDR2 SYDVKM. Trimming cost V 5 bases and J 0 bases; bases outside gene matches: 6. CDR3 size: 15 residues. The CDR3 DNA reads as TGTGCCAGCAGTAGCCCCGGGACAGGCTCCTACGAGCAGTACTTC. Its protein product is CASSSPGTGSYEQYF.

The CDR3 protein is CASRLAIKRGSYEQYF. Here the CDR3 DNA reads TGTGCAAGTCGCTTAGCGATCAAGCGGGGCTCCTACGAGCAGTACTTC. The chain couples TRBV12-2 to TRBJ2-7; the listed D gene, TRBD2, was not tested against the DNA. TRBV12-2 is flagged as a pseudogene. This CDR3 contains 16 residues.

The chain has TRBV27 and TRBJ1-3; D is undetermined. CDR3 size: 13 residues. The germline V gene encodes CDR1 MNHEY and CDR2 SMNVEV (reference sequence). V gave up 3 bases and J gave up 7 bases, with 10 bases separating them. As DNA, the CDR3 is TGTGCCAGCAGTTTTGGCCTAGGCAACACCATATATTTT. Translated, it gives CASSFGLGNTIYF.

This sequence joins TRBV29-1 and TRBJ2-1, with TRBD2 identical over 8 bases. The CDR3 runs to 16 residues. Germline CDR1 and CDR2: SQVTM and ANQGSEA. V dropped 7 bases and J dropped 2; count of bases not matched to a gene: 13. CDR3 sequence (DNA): TGCAGCGGAAATATATTTAGCGGGACGACCTACAATGAGCAGTTCTTC. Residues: CSGNIFSGTTYNEQFF.

CDR3 amino acids: CASRSHPSGRVGELFF. CDR3 DNA: TGCGCCAGCAGGTCCCACCCTAGCGGGAGGGTCGGGGAGCTGTTTTTT. The J gene is TRBJ2-2, the V gene TRBV10-1, with 12 positions matching TRBD2. Per the germline V gene, CDR1 is WNHNN and CDR2 is SYGVQD (reference sequence). J lost 7 bases, V lost 6 bases, and 9 bases had no gene match. The CDR3 consists of 16 residues.

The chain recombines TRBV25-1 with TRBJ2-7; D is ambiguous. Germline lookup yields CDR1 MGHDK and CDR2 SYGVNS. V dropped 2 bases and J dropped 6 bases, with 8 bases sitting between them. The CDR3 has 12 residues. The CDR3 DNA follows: TGTGCCAGCAGTGAAGCAGTTCCCGAGCAGTACTTC. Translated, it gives CASSEAVPEQYF.

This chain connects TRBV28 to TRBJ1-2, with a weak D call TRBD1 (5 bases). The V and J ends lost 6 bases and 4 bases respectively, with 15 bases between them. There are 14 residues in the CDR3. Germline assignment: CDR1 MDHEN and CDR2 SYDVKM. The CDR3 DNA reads TGTGCCAGCAGCTTCAGGGAGGGAGGCTATGGCTACACCTTC. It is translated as CASSFREGGYGYTF.

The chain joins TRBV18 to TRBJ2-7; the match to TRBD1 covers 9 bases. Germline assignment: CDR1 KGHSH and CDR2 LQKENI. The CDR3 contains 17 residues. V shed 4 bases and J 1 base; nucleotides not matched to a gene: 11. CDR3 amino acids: CASSLVVAGTGSYEQYF. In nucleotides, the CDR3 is TGTGCCAGCTCACTTGTTGTCGCCGGGACAGGGTCCTACGAGCAGTACTTC.

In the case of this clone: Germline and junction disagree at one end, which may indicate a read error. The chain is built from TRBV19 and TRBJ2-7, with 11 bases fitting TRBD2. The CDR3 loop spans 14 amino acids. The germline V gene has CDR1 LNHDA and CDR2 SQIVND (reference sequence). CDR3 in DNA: TGTGCCAGTAGCATAGCGGGAGGGCCCTACGAGCAGTACTTC. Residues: CASSIAGGPYEQYF.

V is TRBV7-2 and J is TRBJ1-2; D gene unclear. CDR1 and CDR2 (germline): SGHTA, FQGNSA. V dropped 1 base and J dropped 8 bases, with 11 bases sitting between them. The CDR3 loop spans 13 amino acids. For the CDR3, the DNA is TGTGCCAGCAGCTTAGAGGAGAGTTTGGGCTACACCTTC. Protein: CASSLEESLGYTF.

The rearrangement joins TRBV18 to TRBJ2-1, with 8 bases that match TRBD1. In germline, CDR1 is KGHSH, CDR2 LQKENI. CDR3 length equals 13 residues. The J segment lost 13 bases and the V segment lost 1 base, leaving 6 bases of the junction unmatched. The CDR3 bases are TGTGCCAGCTCACCACAGGACAGGGTGAAACAGTTCTTC. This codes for CASSPQDRVKQFF.

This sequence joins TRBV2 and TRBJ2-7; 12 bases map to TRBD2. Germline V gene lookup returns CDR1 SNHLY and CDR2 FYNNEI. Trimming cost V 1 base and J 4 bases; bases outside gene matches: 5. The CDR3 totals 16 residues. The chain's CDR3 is CASSEGSLAGGYEQYF. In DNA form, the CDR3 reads TGTGCCAGCAGTGAAGGATCGCTAGCGGGAGGGTACGAGCAGTACTTC.

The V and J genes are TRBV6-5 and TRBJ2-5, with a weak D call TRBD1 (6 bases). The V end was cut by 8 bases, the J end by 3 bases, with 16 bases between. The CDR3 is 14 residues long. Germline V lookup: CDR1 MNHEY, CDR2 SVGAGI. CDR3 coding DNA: TGTGCCAGCTACCGGGACATCTACGAAGAGACCCAGTACTTC. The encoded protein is CASYRDIYEETQYF.

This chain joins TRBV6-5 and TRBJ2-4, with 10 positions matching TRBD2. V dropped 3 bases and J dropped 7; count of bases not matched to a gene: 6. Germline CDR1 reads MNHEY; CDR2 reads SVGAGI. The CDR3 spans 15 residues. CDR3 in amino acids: CASSYRLAGENIQYF. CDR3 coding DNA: TGTGCCAGCAGTTATCGCCTAGCGGGAGAGAACATTCAGTACTTC.

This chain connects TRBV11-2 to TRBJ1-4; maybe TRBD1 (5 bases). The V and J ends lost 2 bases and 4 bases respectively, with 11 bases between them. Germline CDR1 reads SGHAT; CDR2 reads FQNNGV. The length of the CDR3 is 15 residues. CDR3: CASSLRTQYNEKLFF. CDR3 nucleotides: TGTGCCAGCAGCTTACGGACACAGTATAATGAAAAACTGTTTTTT.

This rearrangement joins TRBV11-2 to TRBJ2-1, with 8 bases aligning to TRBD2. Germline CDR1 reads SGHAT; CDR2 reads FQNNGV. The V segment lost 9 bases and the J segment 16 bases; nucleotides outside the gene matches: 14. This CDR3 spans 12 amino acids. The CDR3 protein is CASHHGAGGLFF. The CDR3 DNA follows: TGTGCCAGTCACCACGGGGCGGGAGGATTATTCTTC.

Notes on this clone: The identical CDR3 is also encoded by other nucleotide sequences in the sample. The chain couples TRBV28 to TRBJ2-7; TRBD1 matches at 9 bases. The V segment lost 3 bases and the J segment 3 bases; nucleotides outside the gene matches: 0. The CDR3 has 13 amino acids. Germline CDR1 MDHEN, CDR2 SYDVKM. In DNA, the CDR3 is TGTGCCAGCAGTTTGGGACAGGGCTACGAGCAGTACTTC. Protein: CASSLGQGYEQYF.

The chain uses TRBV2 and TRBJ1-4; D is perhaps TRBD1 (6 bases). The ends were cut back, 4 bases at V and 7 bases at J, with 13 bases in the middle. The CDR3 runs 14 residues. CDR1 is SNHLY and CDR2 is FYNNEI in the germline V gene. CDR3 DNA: TGTGCCAGCAGTGCTACAGGGTACCGTGAAAAACTGTTTTTT. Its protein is CASSATGYREKLFF.

The CDR3 sequence is CASSDRVWGTDTQYF. CDR3 in DNA: TGTGCCAGCAGCGACCGGGTCTGGGGCACAGATACGCAGTATTTT. The rearrangement links TRBV7-2 to TRBJ2-3, with D uncertain. Deletions cut 5 bases from V and 1 base from J, with 13 bases between. This CDR3 is 15 amino acids long. Germline CDR1 SGHTA, CDR2 FQGNSA.

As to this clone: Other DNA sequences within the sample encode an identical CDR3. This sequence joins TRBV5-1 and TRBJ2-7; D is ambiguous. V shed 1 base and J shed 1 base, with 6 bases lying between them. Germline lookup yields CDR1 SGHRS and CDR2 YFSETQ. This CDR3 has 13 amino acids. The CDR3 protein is CASSLRDSYEQYF. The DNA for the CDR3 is TGCGCCAGCAGCTTGAGAGATTCCTACGAGCAGTACTTC.

The CDR3 nucleotides read TGTGCCAGCTCCGGGTCTATGAACACTGAAGCTTTCTTT. Amino acid sequence: CASSGSMNTEAFF. This chain connects TRBV6-1 to TRBJ1-1, with D unresolved. CDR3 length equals 13 residues. Trimming cost V 8 bases and J 0 bases, with 10 bases left between them. Germline CDR1 and CDR2: MNHNS and SASEGT.

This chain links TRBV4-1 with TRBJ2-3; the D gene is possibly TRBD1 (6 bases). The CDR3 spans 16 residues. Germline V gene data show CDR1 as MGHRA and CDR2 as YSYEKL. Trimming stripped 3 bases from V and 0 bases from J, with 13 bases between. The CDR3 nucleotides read TGCGCCAGCAGCCAGACCCAAGGGGGTAGCACAGATACGCAGTATTTT. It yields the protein CASSQTQGGSTDTQYF.

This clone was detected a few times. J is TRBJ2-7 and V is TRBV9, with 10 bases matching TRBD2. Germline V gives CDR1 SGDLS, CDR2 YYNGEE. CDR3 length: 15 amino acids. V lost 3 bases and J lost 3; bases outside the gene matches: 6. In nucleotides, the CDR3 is TGTGCCAGCAGCGCAACCACTAGCGGGATCTACGAGCAGTACTTC. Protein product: CASSATTSGIYEQYF.

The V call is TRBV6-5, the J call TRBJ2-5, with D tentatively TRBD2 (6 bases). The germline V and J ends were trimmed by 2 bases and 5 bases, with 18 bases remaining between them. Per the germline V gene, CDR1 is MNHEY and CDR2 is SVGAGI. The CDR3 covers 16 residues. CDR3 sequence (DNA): TGTGCCAGCAGTTACCCATCGGGGTCTGGGGGGGAGACCCAGTACTTC. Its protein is CASSYPSGSGGETQYF.